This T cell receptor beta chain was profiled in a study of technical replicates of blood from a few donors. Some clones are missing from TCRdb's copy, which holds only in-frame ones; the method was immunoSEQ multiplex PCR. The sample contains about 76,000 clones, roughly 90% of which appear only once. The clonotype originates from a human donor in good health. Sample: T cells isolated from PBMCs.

CDR3: CASSSGWGQGYYEQYF. The CDR3 nucleotides are TGTGCCAGCAGCTCCGGATGGGGACAGGGGTACTACGAGCAGTACTTC. J is TRBJ2-7 and V is TRBV7-9; 10 bases agree with TRBD1. This CDR3 spans 16 amino acids. V trimming: 4 bases; J trimming: 3 bases; junction bases outside the gene matches: 9. Germline assignment: CDR1 SEHNR and CDR2 FQNEAQ (reference sequence).